This T cell receptor (beta chain) was documented in a study of T cells in Graves' hyperthyroidism and ophthalmopathy. Using RNA transcripts as the source, TCR beta CDR3 regions were amplified. The HTBI primer set was used in a first-round RT-PCR of the TCR CDR3. TCRdb itself ran the multiplex PCR reads through MiXCR, one entry per CDR3 protein. The sample lists about 360,000 distinct CDR3 sequences, about 12% occurring once. This clonotype was seen at least ten times. The antigen is not known. The CDR3 length is 16 residues. The germline CDR1 and CDR2 sequences are SNHLY and FYNNEI. V dropped 7 bases and J dropped 0 bases, with 13 bases sitting between them. Thyroid ultrasound and orbital computed tomography, with clinical symptoms and serum thyroxine and TRAb, informed diagnoses. Study conclusions and caveats: The model forecast ophthalmopathy, anticipating it by a median roughly 6 months before onset. A model using 13 V-J features told ophthalmopathy apart from stable hyperthyroidism. Most expanded thyroid clonotypes above 0.001 also appeared in blood.

The sequenced sample consisted of blood. The genes are TRBV2 and TRBJ1-6, with D hard to call. This clonotype was obtained from a woman aged 18-29 years with Graves' hyperthyroidism. The CDR3 DNA is TGTGCCAGCAAATTCAGTTCCAGCTCCTATAATTCACCCCTCCACTTT. Amino acids: CASKFSSSSYNSPLHF.